A selection of T cell receptor beta chains follows, all from one sample in a study of T cells in Graves' hyperthyroidism and ophthalmopathy. TCRdb re-derived calls from the multiplex PCR reads in MiXCR, one entry per CDR3 protein. The sample holds around 420,000 distinct CDR3 sequences, roughly an eighth seen once. Material: blood. These receptors originate from a woman aged 18-29 years with Graves' hyperthyroidism. CDR3s include the opening cysteine and the closing phenylalanine or tryptophan. A D gene is named only where the DNA matches it firmly. Part of the rows lack a size; the others show once, few, many or a class for expanded clones.

J gene: TRBJ2-2
D gene: TRBD1
V gene: TRBV5-1
clone size: .
CDR3 protein: CASSADRGWVVGELFF
CDR3 DNA: TGCGCCAGCAGCGCCGACAGGGGCTGGGTTGTCGGGGAGCTGTTTTTT

J gene: TRBJ2-5
D gene: .
V gene: TRBV5-1
clone size: many
CDR3 protein: CASSLVGVETQYF
CDR3 DNA: TGCGCCAGCAGTCTGGTAGGGGTCGAGACCCAGTACTTC

J gene: TRBJ2-1
D gene: TRBD1
V gene: TRBV3-1
clone size: many
CDR3 protein: CASSHTGTEVYNEQFF
CDR3 DNA: TGTGCCAGCAGCCACACCGGGACAGAGGTTTACAATGAGCAGTTCTTC

J gene: TRBJ2-5
D gene: .
V gene: TRBV3-1
clone size: many
CDR3 protein: CASSQERRRKETQYF
CDR3 DNA: TGTGCCAGCAGCCAAGAGCGACGTCGAAAAGAGACCCAGTACTTC

J gene: TRBJ2-7
D gene: TRBD2
V gene: TRBV24-1
clone size: many
CDR3 protein: CATSDSRDRAGGEQYF
CDR3 DNA: TGTGCCACCAGTGATTCCAGAGACAGGGCGGGAGGGGAGCAGTACTTC

J gene: TRBJ2-1
D gene: TRBD1
V gene: TRBV12-3/TRBV12-4
clone size: many
CDR3 protein: CASFRDSSYNEQFF
CDR3 DNA: TGTGCCAGCTTCCGGGACAGCTCCTACAATGAGCAGTTCTTC

J gene: TRBJ2-3
D gene: TRBD2
V gene: TRBV12-5
clone size: many
CDR3 protein: CASGHPGLAVDTQYF
CDR3 DNA: TGTGCTAGTGGTCACCCGGGACTAGCGGTAGATACGCAGTATTTT

J gene: TRBJ2-6
D gene: TRBD1
V gene: TRBV5-1
clone size: .
CDR3 protein: CASSPRDRGLGANVLTF
CDR3 DNA: TGCGCCAGCAGCCCCCGGGACAGGGGCCTTGGGGCCAACGTCCTGACTTTC

J gene: TRBJ1-1
D gene: .
V gene: TRBV28
clone size: many
CDR3 protein: CASSLSLGVTEAFF
CDR3 DNA: TGTGCCAGCAGTTTATCCTTGGGGGTCACTGAAGCTTTCTTT

J gene: TRBJ2-5
D gene: .
V gene: TRBV6-9
clone size: .
CDR3 protein: CASSYGVPRQTQYF
CDR3 DNA: TGTGCCAGCAGTTACGGGGTCCCCCGGCAGACCCAGTACTTC

J gene: TRBJ2-3
D gene: .
V gene: TRBV7-7
clone size: many
CDR3 protein: CASSPGTLADTQYF
CDR3 DNA: TGTGCTAGCAGCCCCGGGACCCTGGCAGATACGCAGTATTTT

J gene: TRBJ1-2
D gene: .
V gene: TRBV6-1
clone size: .
CDR3 protein: CASSEMGLGGYTF
CDR3 DNA: TGTGCCAGCAGTGAGATGGGCCTCGGGGGCTACACCTTC

J gene: TRBJ1-4
D gene: .
V gene: TRBV7-6
clone size: .
CDR3 protein: CASSLRGSNEKLFF
CDR3 DNA: TGTGCCAGCAGCTTAAGGGGGAGTAATGAAAAACTGTTTTTT

J gene: TRBJ2-7
D gene: .
V gene: TRBV11-2
clone size: many
CDR3 protein: CASSSTQGTHEQYF
CDR3 DNA: TGTGCCAGCAGCTCCACACAGGGAACTCACGAGCAGTACTTC

J gene: TRBJ2-3
D gene: .
V gene: TRBV25-1
clone size: many
CDR3 protein: CASSEGWQGILPDTQYF
CDR3 DNA: TGTGCCAGCAGTGAAGGATGGCAGGGAATCCTTCCAGATACGCAGTATTTT

J gene: TRBJ1-6
D gene: TRBD1
V gene: TRBV28
clone size: .
CDR3 protein: CAIRQGSSYNSPLHF
CDR3 DNA: TGTGCCATCCGACAGGGGAGTTCCTATAATTCACCCCTCCACTTT

J gene: TRBJ1-2
D gene: .
V gene: TRBV6-1
clone size: .
CDR3 protein: CASSEGTRGVYGYTF
CDR3 DNA: TGTGCCAGCAGTGAAGGGACAAGGGGAGTCTATGGCTACACCTTC

J gene: TRBJ2-1
D gene: TRBD2
V gene: TRBV5-1
clone size: many
CDR3 protein: CASSGAGLASDEQFF
CDR3 DNA: TGCGCCAGCAGCGGAGCGGGACTAGCGAGCGATGAGCAGTTCTTC

J gene: TRBJ2-3
D gene: TRBD2
V gene: TRBV6-1
clone size: many
CDR3 protein: CASSGLAGGENTQYF
CDR3 DNA: TGTGCCAGCAGTGGACTAGCGGGTGGAGAAAATACGCAGTATTTT

J gene: TRBJ1-4
D gene: .
V gene: TRBV30
clone size: few
CDR3 protein: CAWSGVGGYGEKLFF
CDR3 DNA: TGTGCCTGGAGTGGGGTAGGGGGGTATGGGGAAAAACTGTTTTTT

J gene: TRBJ1-1
D gene: .
V gene: TRBV30
clone size: many
CDR3 protein: CAWIGEATEAFF
CDR3 DNA: TGTGCCTGGATCGGGGAAGCCACTGAAGCTTTCTTT

J gene: TRBJ1-2
D gene: .
V gene: TRBV2
clone size: many
CDR3 protein: CASSVRGIGYTF
CDR3 DNA: TGTGCCAGCAGTGTCAGGGGAATTGGCTACACCTTC

J gene: TRBJ2-7
D gene: TRBD2
V gene: TRBV11-2
clone size: .
CDR3 protein: CASSRAFRALAGGKTYEQYF
CDR3 DNA: TGTGCCAGCAGCCGAGCTTTTAGGGCACTAGCGGGAGGTAAGACCTACGAGCAGTACTTC

J gene: TRBJ1-1
D gene: TRBD1
V gene: TRBV5-5
clone size: many
CDR3 protein: CASSPTNIPGQSSNTEAFF
CDR3 DNA: TGTGCCAGCAGCCCAACTAACATCCCGGGACAGAGTTCGAACACTGAAGCTTTCTTT

J gene: TRBJ2-7
D gene: TRBD1
V gene: TRBV5-5
clone size: many
CDR3 protein: CASSPGQGRDEQYF
CDR3 DNA: TGTGCCAGCAGCCCCGGACAGGGTCGGGACGAGCAGTACTTC

J gene: TRBJ2-3
D gene: TRBD1
V gene: TRBV6-1
clone size: few
CDR3 protein: CASTLTGGLDTQYF
CDR3 DNA: TGTGCCAGCACTCTGACAGGGGGTCTAGATACGCAGTATTTT

J gene: TRBJ2-3
D gene: .
V gene: TRBV6-1
clone size: many
CDR3 protein: CASSESWKYTDTQYF
CDR3 DNA: TGTGCCAGCAGTGAGTCCTGGAAATACACAGATACGCAGTATTTT

J gene: TRBJ2-7
D gene: .
V gene: TRBV29-1
clone size: .
CDR3 protein: CSAIGYEQYF
CDR3 DNA: TGCAGCGCGATCGGGTACGAGCAGTACTTC

J gene: TRBJ1-1
D gene: .
V gene: TRBV19
clone size: few
CDR3 protein: CASSMSEGGNTEAFF
CDR3 DNA: TGTGCCAGTAGTATGTCTGAGGGAGGGAACACTGAAGCTTTCTTT

J gene: TRBJ2-2
D gene: TRBD2
V gene: TRBV7-2
clone size: .
CDR3 protein: CASSYRGGDTGELFF
CDR3 DNA: TGTGCCAGCAGTTATCGGGGGGGAGACACCGGGGAGCTGTTTTTT

J gene: TRBJ1-6
D gene: TRBD1
V gene: TRBV7-9
clone size: .
CDR3 protein: CASSSSDGDSSYNSPLHF
CDR3 DNA: TGTGCCAGCAGCTCCTCGGACGGGGACAGCTCCTATAATTCACCCCTCCACTTT

J gene: TRBJ1-5
D gene: .
V gene: TRBV19
clone size: many
CDR3 protein: CASSVNRPWGNQPQHF
CDR3 DNA: TGTGCCAGTAGTGTCAATCGCCCTTGGGGCAATCAGCCCCAGCATTTT

J gene: TRBJ1-5
D gene: .
V gene: TRBV28
clone size: .
CDR3 protein: CASSYQDLWRGAFQPQHF
CDR3 DNA: TGTGCCAGCAGTTACCAGGATTTGTGGCGGGGGGCATTTCAGCCCCAGCATTTT